The clone carrying this T cell receptor beta chain is labeled medium-sized. Its antigen remains unknown. The trim removed 3 bases at V and 2 bases at J, leaving 6 bases unmatched. Germline lookup yields CDR1 SGHAT and CDR2 FQNNGV. CDR3 length: 16 amino acids. The entry originates in a study of CD8 T cells in ankylosing spondylitis. The study's findings and limits: Made up of fewer than 10 highly homologous variants, a TCR beta motif appeared characteristic of ankylosing spondylitis blood.

Quantitative 5'-RACE with molecular barcodes generated TCR beta libraries. TCRdb used MiXCR to reprocess the 5' RACE reads, holding one entry per CDR3 protein. The table lists some 140,000 distinct CDR3 sequences, more than 15% of them singletons, with around a third in the top ten. Sequenced input: blood, either unsorted or a sorted T cell fraction (not recorded which). V usage is TRBV11-2 and J usage is TRBJ2-3, with 9 nucleotides matching TRBD2. This sequence originates from a male donor with ankylosing spondylitis. CDR3: CASSFAGGPVTDTQYF. The CDR3 DNA sequence: TGTGCCAGCAGCTTTGCGGGAGGGCCAGTCACAGATACGCAGTATTTT.